This T cell receptor beta chain appears in the sequencing data of a study of cytomegalovirus exposure and HLA in healthy donors. Regarding the study as a whole: Later on, a genetic analysis was performed. It linked a missense variant in DCLRE1C with V- and J-gene trimming of TCR beta.

V was clipped by 1 base and J by 3 bases, with 7 bases between them. Germline V gene lookup returns CDR1 SGHDN and CDR2 FVKESK. The CDR3 length is 14 residues. This clone was recorded once. Antigen: not known. Primers included in the PCR were 60 Vbeta and 13 Jbeta primers. Repertoires were generated with immunoSEQ multiplex PCR, while TCRdb's copy carries only in-frame clones and drops some. Counted here are 150,000 to 200,000 clones, approximately 80% occurring once; the ten biggest clones make up approximately 1.6%. The sequence came from a woman under 40 in good health and CMV-seronegative. The sequenced material came from PBMCs. The chain joins TRBV14 to TRBJ2-1; D unclear. The chain's CDR3 is CASSQVIVYNEQFF. The CDR3 DNA reads TGTGCCAGCAGCCAAGTTATTGTCTACAATGAGCAGTTCTTC.